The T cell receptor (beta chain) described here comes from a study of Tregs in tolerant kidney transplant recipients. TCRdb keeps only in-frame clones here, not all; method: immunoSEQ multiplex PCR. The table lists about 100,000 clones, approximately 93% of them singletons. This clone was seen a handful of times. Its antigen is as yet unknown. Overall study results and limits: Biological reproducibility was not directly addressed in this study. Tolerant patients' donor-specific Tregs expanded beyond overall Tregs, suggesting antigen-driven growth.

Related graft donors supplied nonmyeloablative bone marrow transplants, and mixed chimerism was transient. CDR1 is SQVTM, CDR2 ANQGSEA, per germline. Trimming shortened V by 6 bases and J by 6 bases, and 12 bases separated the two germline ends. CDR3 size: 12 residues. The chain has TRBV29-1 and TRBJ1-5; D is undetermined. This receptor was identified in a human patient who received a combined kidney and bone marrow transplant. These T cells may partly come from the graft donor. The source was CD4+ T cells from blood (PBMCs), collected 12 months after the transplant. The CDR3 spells CSVQTAGQPQHF. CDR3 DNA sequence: TGCAGCGTACAAACAGCGGGTCAGCCCCAGCATTTT.